This T cell receptor (beta chain) was recorded in a study of blood T cell repertoires in COVID-19. Study summary: Collection of acute and convalescent COVID-19 samples took place in the United States, Italy and Spain. PBMCs, B-cell-depleted T cells, or T cells were the source of the cDNA or gDNA that made up the material.

This CDR3 comprises 16 residues. Germline CDR1 is SNHLY and CDR2 is FYNNEI. V lost 10 bases and J lost 2; bases outside the gene matches: 14. Seattle patients were enrolled during active infection and followed longitudinally. Original methodology: Scientists estimated how many nucleated cells there were by amplifying reference gene primers. TCRdb's copy holds only in-frame clones and misses some; the assay was immunoSEQ multiplex PCR. The D gene and trimming were derived from the DNA, and the V and J assignments and clone size from that table. The sample has around 440,000 clones; roughly 88% are singletons.

The V and J genes are TRBV2 and TRBJ2-3, with TRBD2 matching 8 bases. The origin of this receptor is a woman aged 45-65 years with COVID-19, enrolled during active disease. What was sequenced was peripheral blood. The chain's CDR3 is CAIKDRAGVFTDTQYF. The CDR3 DNA sequence: TGTGCCATCAAAGATCGAGCGGGGGTATTCACAGATACGCAGTATTTT.